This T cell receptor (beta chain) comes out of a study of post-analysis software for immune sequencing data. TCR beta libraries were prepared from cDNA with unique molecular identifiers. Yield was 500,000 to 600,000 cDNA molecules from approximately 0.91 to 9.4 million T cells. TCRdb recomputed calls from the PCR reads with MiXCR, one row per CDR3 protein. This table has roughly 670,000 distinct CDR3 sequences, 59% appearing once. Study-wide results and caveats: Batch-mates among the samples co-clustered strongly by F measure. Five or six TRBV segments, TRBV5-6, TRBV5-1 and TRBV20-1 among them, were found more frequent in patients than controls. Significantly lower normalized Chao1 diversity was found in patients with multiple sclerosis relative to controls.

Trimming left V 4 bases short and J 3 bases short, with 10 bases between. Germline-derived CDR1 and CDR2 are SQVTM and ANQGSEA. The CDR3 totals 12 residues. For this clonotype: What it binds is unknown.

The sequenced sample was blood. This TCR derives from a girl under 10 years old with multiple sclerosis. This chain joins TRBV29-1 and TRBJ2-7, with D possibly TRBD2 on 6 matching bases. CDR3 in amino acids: CSVGDWRYEQYF. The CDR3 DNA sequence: TGCAGCGTTGGGGACTGGCGCTACGAGCAGTACTTC.